This T cell receptor (beta chain) stems from a study of cytomegalovirus exposure and HLA in healthy donors (dated by TCRdb to the late 2010s). Regarding the study in general: An earlier analysis of 550 to 700 of the donors reported about 250 Gb of sequence data and approximately 110 million unique TCR beta sequences from some 180 million T cells. Among the roughly 400 genotyped donors, about 83% belonged to the genetic ancestry cluster associated with self-reported Caucasian donors. Because of strong linkage in the cohort, five DR-DQ haplotypes were treated as single units for association and clustering. A later analysis re-examined previously published TCR beta repertoires from about 700 donors and added high-resolution HLA genotyping to investigate patterns of TCR occurrence. A separate validation cohort of about 110 different subjects was used in addition to the roughly 620-subject first cohort. Rather than using new phenotypic data, the later analysis identified candidate immune exposures from TCR beta sequences and from how often those sequences occurred across donors. Across around 400 genotyped donors of the cohort, an average of about 220,000 unique TCR beta nucleotide sequences per donor were sequenced, and 15% to 20% of those sequences were non-productive. Donor age, sex, ethnicity and CMV serostatus were compiled alongside the repertoire data. Typing coverage differed by locus: A, B, C, DRB1 and DQB1 were typed in roughly 620-640 donors, DQA1 in approximately 520, DPA1 in around 580, and DPB1 in 472. The study combined high-throughput TCR immunosequencing, statistical association of individual TCRs with disease status, and machine learning to predict cytomegalovirus infection status. The study used immunosequencing to profile the T cell repertoires of under 700 subjects and linked those repertoires to cytomegalovirus serostatus. An early release covering 500 to 750 HLA-typed donors comprised about 310 gigabases of sequencing data and 85 million or so unique TCR sequences. The study was designed to test whether signatures of past pathogen exposure could be identified by cataloging public T cell receptors. A later genetic analysis took genome-wide SNP genotypes for 398 of the 666 donors and used that subset as a discovery cohort. In an earlier analysis of several hundred of the donors, high-throughput TCR beta sequencing was used to judge whether each TCR beta V gene segment behaved as functional or pseudogenic. Both class I and class II loci were covered by HLA typing, at four-digit resolution. All discovery cohort repertoires had been generated using a single sequencing platform. Overall study results and their limits: According to a later analysis, TCR association rates differed among HLA loci, with DRB1 alleles showing the most associated TCRs and HLA-C alleles showing the fewest. Correlated functional status among segregating V segments might reflect linkage disequilibrium, but an unknown experimental factor could not be ruled out. The sequencing pipeline was judged likely to have produced a cluster of highly shared sequence variants as a technical artifact. Immune exposure information for the cohort was limited to CMV serostatus. In vitro tests confirmed that three of the cytomegalovirus-associated TCR beta chains recognize cytomegalovirus antigens. The classifier was reported to diagnose cytomegalovirus status with high specificity and sensitivity in both the original cohort and the validation cohort. When HLA alleles, especially DR and DQ, strongly co-occurred, TCR associations were difficult to assign to individual alleles. According to the authors, the approach could potentially be generalized to other disease states and immunological phenotypes. Sequencing depth was assumed to be roughly uniform across donors in the presence/absence analyses, though that assumption may not hold. In a later analysis, over 15,000 TCR beta sequences were associated with specific HLA alleles at a false discovery rate of 0.05. Roughly 15 rarely observed V segments, including chromosome 9 orphons, were excluded from the earlier analysis of about 610 of the donors because counts were too low. While some public TCRs were present in many individuals, most TCR sequences turned up only very rarely across donors. Compared with the roughly 600-donor mean, donors in an Asian-associated ancestry cluster had fewer N-insertions in productive TCRs, according to a later genetic analysis. Some IMGT-functional V segments, including TRBV6-2 and TRBV6-3, could not be distinguished by the 87-base-pair reads and were therefore excluded. In an earlier analysis of under 600 of the donors, most TCR beta V segments were observed in productive rearrangements about 87% or about 30% of the time, broadly matching IMGT annotations. A further reported finding was that TCR beta sequences accurately predicted the HLA-A and HLA-B alleles for most subjects in the first cohort. A later genetic analysis associated a missense DCLRE1C variant with V-gene and J-gene trimming of TCR beta chains, and an independent cohort replicated the association. Because some donors lacked HLA typing at each locus, the association tests relied only on the typed subset. According to a later analysis, parvovirus B19, influenza, CMV and Epstein-Barr virus appeared linked to several top co-occurrence clusters. In a later analysis, most CMV-associated TCR beta chains were found to appear HLA-restricted, with HLA associations seemingly driven largely by CMV exposure. A later analysis found that HLA-associated TCR beta chains were more clonally expanded and had lower generation probabilities than equally common non-associated chains. Only TCR beta chains were sequenced in this cohort, and the absence of alpha or paired-chain data limited detectable features. In the study, some 160 TCR beta chains were listed as associated with cytomegalovirus.

Based on the germline V gene (reference sequence), the CDR1 and CDR2 sequences are GTSNPN and SVGIG. V ends up 2 bases short and J 3 bases short, with an unmatched junction base count of 1. Including cysteine and phenylalanine, the CDR3 has 13 amino acids. This entry keeps only the CDR3 DNA: 39 bases, framed from base 1. Libraries were built with the immunoSEQ multiplex PCR assay. For the multiplex PCR, a mixture combining 60 forward primers for TCR Vbeta segments and 13 reverse primers for TCR Jbeta segments was used. The CDR3 region of rearranged TCR beta genes was amplified from genomic DNA with a multiplex PCR assay. The Illumina HiSeq System was used to sequence the amplified TCR beta libraries as 87-base-pair reads. In the authors' own workflow: A later analysis counted 75 million to 100 million unique TCR beta chains across the 666 repertoires, and 9 million to 14 million of these chains were shared by at least two donors. Raw reads were error-corrected and collapsed into unique sequences with a nearest-neighbor algorithm that merged closely related sequences to remove PCR and sequencing errors. CDR3 sequences were aligned to IMGT reference sequences to assign V, D and J gene segments. Each retained sequence needed at least a six-nucleotide match to both a V gene segment and a J gene segment. Rearrangements were classified as productive when the CDR3 lacked stop codons and remained in frame with V and J, and all other rearrangements were classified as non-productive. Following IMGT convention, CDR3 was defined as the stretch from the second conserved V-encoded cysteine up to the conserved J-encoded phenylalanine. The earlier analysis of about 590 of the donors excluded sequences that lacked an unambiguous match to a single V gene segment. An earlier analysis of 550 to 650 of the donors classified V segments as functional when productive rearrangements were above 56.7% and as segregating when the standard deviation between donors was above 5%. A statistical classification framework was developed to diagnose cytomegalovirus status using the catalog of TCR beta chain sequences. In a later analysis, TCR nucleotide sequences were compared against IMGT/GENE-DB human TR gene sequences so that V and J genes could be assigned. In a later analysis, CDR3 sequences and most-parsimonious VDJ recombination scenarios were assigned using the TCRdist pipeline. In a later analysis, each TCR beta chain was defined by its CDR3 amino acid sequence together with its V-gene family, and reads without a unique V-gene family were excluded. To address suspected cross-contamination and a sequencing artifact, a later analysis removed roughly 580 highly shared, low-generation-probability nucleotide sequences. In a later analysis, a clonal expansion index was calculated for each public chain from normalized within-repertoire ranks of inferred template counts. Generation probabilities in a later analysis came from a VDJ recombination model fitted to out-of-frame rearrangements, and those results were checked against IGoR. In a later analysis, TCR-TCR, TCR-HLA and TCR-CMV co-occurrence was scored with hypergeometric tests, and a repertoire-size bias correction was applied to TCR pairs. A later analysis estimated false discovery rates by permuting HLA or CMV assignments 20 times. In a later analysis, co-occurring TCRs were grouped using DBSCAN, and TCRdist sequence similarity was added for clustering within HLA-allele-positive subsets. For co-occurrence clustering, repertoires with fewer than 30,000 or more than 120,000 public chains were excluded, along with about five repertoires with anomalous nucleotide sharing. TCRdb re-hosts the immuneACCESS table, in-frame sequences only. Its copies lack some clones; in the studies checked, an unresolved V gene accounts for under half of them, and the cause for the rest is not known. The V and J calls and clone size were taken over from that table, and D and trimming were inferred from the DNA. The table for this sample lists 130,000 to 150,000 clones; around 79% of them were counted only once. The ten top clones hold 3.1% of the sample.

This clone was seen once. Its antigen target is currently unknown. Base qualities are not at hand, and no much larger clone is one base apart. This sample includes further DNA sequences coding for the same CDR3. The cohort comprised 550 to 700 healthy bone marrow donors. At the time of sampling, every cohort member was nominally healthy, though immune exposures that went unrecorded were likely present. The donor was CMV seronegative and belonged to the group of more than 300 seronegative cohort members. Every donor gave a peripheral blood sample, and the peripheral blood mononuclear cells from that sample were used for TCR beta sequencing. The Qiagen DNeasy Blood Extraction Kit was used to extract genomic DNA from the blood cell samples.

The chain is encoded by TRBV30 joined to TRBJ2-7; TRBD1 aligns with 10 central bases. The sequence was obtained from a female donor in good health and CMV-seronegative. The sample was PBMCs. The CDR3 loop reads CAWSRDRGYEQYF. The DNA sequence is as follows: TGTGCCTGGAGTAGGGACAGGGGCTACGAGCAGTACTTC.